The TCR beta chain described here comes from a study of T cells in Graves' hyperthyroidism and ophthalmopathy. Points from the study as a whole: Prediction of ophthalmopathy progression came a median 6.5 months pre-onset.

This clonotype was found many times. The antigen is unknown. Trimming cost V 7 bases and J 7 bases, with 22 bases left between them. CDR1 and CDR2 (germline): GTSNPN, SVGIG (reference sequence). This CDR3 has 14 residues. TCR beta CDR3 region amplification was performed from RNA transcripts. The HTBI primer set served for first-round RT-PCR of the TCR CDR3. TCRdb used MiXCR to reprocess the multiplex PCR reads, holding one entry per CDR3 protein. The sample carries some 350,000 distinct CDR3 sequences, around 15% recorded once. The receptor was isolated from a woman aged 55-69 years with Graves' ophthalmopathy. What was sequenced was blood. The chain links TRBV30 to TRBJ2-5, with D maybe TRBD2 (5 bases). Here the CDR3 reads CASTDGLADGTQYF. The CDR3 nucleotides are TGTGCCTCGACTGATGGGCTAGCCGATGGGACCCAGTACTTC.